Listed here are 3 T cell receptor beta chains from one sample, sequenced in a study of cytomegalovirus exposure and HLA in healthy donors. PCR was performed using 60 Vbeta and 13 Jbeta primers. Sequencing used immunoSEQ multiplex PCR; TCRdb keeps in-frame clones, though not all of them. Counted here are around 190,000 clones, around 90% occurring once; the ten biggest clones make up around 0.98%. Sequenced: PBMCs. The receptors were sampled from a boy aged 2 to 10 in good health and CMV-seronegative.

V is TRBV28 and J is TRBJ2-5; 8 positions agree with TRBD1. CDR1 is MDHEN, CDR2 SYDVKM, per germline. Trimming at V came to 6 bases and at J to 2 bases, leaving 8 bases not matched to a gene. This CDR3 is 15 amino acids long. Here the CDR3 reads CASSHLGQGQETQYF. In nucleotides, the CDR3 is TGTGCCAGCAGCCACCTTGGACAGGGACAAGAGACCCAGTACTTC.

This sequence joins TRBV28 and TRBJ1-2; D not resolved. Germline V CDR1 and CDR2: MDHEN, SYDVKM. The CDR3 is 14 residues long. Trimming left V 3 bases short and J 7 bases short, with 15 bases between. The CDR3 reads CASSLYSLSPGYTF. DNA of the CDR3: TGTGCCAGCAGTTTGTACAGCCTGAGCCCTGGCTACACCTTC.

A single count supports this clone. The chain links TRBV28 to TRBJ1-5; D perhaps matches TRBD1 (6 bases). CDR3 length: 14 amino acids. Trimming pared 1 base from V and 6 bases from J, leaving 10 bases between. Germline lookup yields CDR1 MDHEN and CDR2 SYDVKM. CDR3 protein: CASSLFEGGQPQHF. The DNA for the CDR3 is TGTGCCAGCAGTTTATTCGAAGGGGGTCAGCCCCAGCATTTT.